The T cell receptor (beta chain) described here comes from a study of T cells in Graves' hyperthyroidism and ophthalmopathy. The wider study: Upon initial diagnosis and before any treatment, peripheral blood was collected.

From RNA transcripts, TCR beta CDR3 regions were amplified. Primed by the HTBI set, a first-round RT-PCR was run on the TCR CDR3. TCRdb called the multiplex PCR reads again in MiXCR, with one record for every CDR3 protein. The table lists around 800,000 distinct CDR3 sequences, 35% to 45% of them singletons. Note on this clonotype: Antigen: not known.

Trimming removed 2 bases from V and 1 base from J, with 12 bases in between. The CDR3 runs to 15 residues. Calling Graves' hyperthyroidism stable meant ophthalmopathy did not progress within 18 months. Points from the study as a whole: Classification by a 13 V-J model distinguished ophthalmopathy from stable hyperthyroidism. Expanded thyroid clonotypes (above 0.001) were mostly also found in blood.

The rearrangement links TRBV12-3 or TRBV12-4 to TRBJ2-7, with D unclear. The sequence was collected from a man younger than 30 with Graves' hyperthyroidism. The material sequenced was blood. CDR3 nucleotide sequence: TGTGCCAGCAGTTTAAACAGAGATATATCCTACGAGCAGTACTTC. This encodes CASSLNRDISYEQYF.